Each of the 28 T cell receptor beta chains below was sequenced from the same sample in a study of blood T cells in healthy people across ages. PCR was performed a second time for roughly 7 to 11 cycles using a sample-barcoded 5' primer and a J-beta primer mix. TCRdb itself ran the 5' RACE reads through MiXCR, one entry per CDR3 protein. The profile shows just over 1 million distinct CDR3 sequences, around 45% of them singletons. The sequencing input was blood. Source of these receptors: a woman aged 60-70 years in good health.

This clonotype was recorded a few times. The chain recombines TRBV7-9 with TRBJ2-5; D remains ambiguous. CDR3 length: 14 amino acids. Germline V gives CDR1 SEHNR, CDR2 FQNEAQ (reference sequence). Trimming removed 3 bases at V and 1 base at J, with 9 bases between. The CDR3 sequence: CASSFVGGQETQYF. The CDR3 region has the DNA TGTGCCAGCAGCTTTGTGGGTGGCCAAGAGACCCAGTACTTC.

This clonotype was seen repeatedly, ten times or more. The chain combines TRBV10-3 with TRBJ2-3; D is possibly TRBD1 or TRBD2 (5 bases each). With 10 bases removed from V and 7 bases from J, the gap between germline ends came to 12 bases. The CDR3 loop spans 11 amino acids. Germline-derived CDR1 and CDR2 are ENHRY and SYGVKD. The DNA for the CDR3 is TGTGCCACCCGGGACGGTAATACGCAGTATTTT. As protein: CATRDGNTQYF.

The CDR3 region is CSASRTGISDGYTF. The DNA of the CDR3 is TGCAGTGCTAGCAGGACAGGGATTTCCGATGGCTACACCTTC. This sequence joins TRBV20-1 and TRBJ1-2, with 8 bases identical to TRBD1. V shed 3 bases, J shed 6 bases, and the junction held 9 bases outside the gene matches. This CDR3 comprises 14 residues. Germline lookup yields CDR1 DFQATT and CDR2 SNEGSKA (reference sequence).

The chain links TRBV7-2 to TRBJ2-7; maybe TRBD1 (5 bases). The germline CDR1 and CDR2 sequences are SGHTA and FQGNSA. The CDR3 length is 14 residues. Trimming left V 5 bases short and J 4 bases short, with 15 bases between. The CDR3 nucleotides are TGTGCCAGCAGCCTCGTGGGCAGGGCTTACGAGCAGTACTTC. It encodes CASSLVGRAYEQYF.

At least ten counts were recorded for this clonotype. This chain uses TRBV20-1 with TRBJ2-7; 12 bases are a match to TRBD2. Germline values: CDR1 DFQATT, CDR2 SNEGSKA (reference sequence). CDR3 size: 14 residues. The J segment lost 4 bases and the V segment lost 3 bases, leaving 4 bases of the junction unmatched. DNA of the CDR3: TGCAGTGCTAGTGGCACTAGCGGGAGGTACGAGCAGTACTTC. The encoded protein is CSASGTSGRYEQYF.

This clonotype was found a few times. The chain carries TRBV4-2 and TRBJ2-2; TRBD2 matches 7 bases. Trimming took 0 bases from V and 7 from J; bases not matched to a gene: 8. The CDR3 is 16 residues long. Germline assignment: CDR1 LGHNA and CDR2 YNFKEQ. The CDR3 DNA reads as TGTGCCAGCAGCCAAGAAACTAGCGTAAGGGGCGGGGAGCTGTTTTTT. Encoded protein: CASSQETSVRGGELFF.

The chain joins TRBV27 to TRBJ2-3; 14 bases line up with TRBD2. The V and J ends lost 4 bases and 2 bases, in that order; junction bases with no gene match: 8. The CDR3 totals 18 residues. Germline lookup yields CDR1 MNHEY and CDR2 SMNVEV (reference sequence). For the CDR3, the DNA is TGTGCCAGCAGTTCCAGACTAGCGGGAGGGGGGCTCACAGATACGCAGTATTTT. Protein product: CASSSRLAGGGLTDTQYF.

This chain uses TRBV5-1 with TRBJ2-3; D ambiguous. CDR3 length: 15 residues. Looked up from germline, CDR1 is SGHRS and CDR2 is YFSETQ. V lost 7 bases and J lost 2, with 17 bases in between. The CDR3 DNA is TGCGCCAGCGCCCGAGGTAGTGCGTACACAGATACGCAGTATTTT. This translates into CASARGSAYTDTQYF.

CDR3 DNA: TGTGCCAGCCGAGGGGTCCGGCAGTTCTTC. This translates into CASRGVRQFF. The genes are TRBV6-2 or TRBV6-3 and TRBJ2-1; D tentatively reads TRBD1 or TRBD2 (5 bases each). This CDR3 comprises 10 residues. Trimming removed 8 bases at V and 12 bases at J, with 11 bases between. Germline values: CDR1 MNHEY, CDR2 SVGEGT.

This chain uses TRBV28 with TRBJ1-5, with 9 nucleotides matching TRBD1. J gave up 9 bases and V 2 bases, and 17 bases lay outside the gene matches. CDR3 size: 18 residues. Looked up from germline, CDR1 is MDHEN and CDR2 is SYDVKM. This chain's CDR3 is CASSLAGGTGLRKGPQHF. CDR3 nucleotides: TGTGCCAGCAGTTTAGCTGGGGGGACAGGGCTTCGAAAAGGGCCCCAGCATTTT.

The V gene is TRBV16, the J gene TRBJ2-7, with D possibly being TRBD1 (5 bases). Trimming stripped 4 bases from V and 5 bases from J, with 9 bases between. The CDR3 has 12 amino acids. Germline assignment: CDR1 KGHSY and CDR2 FQNENV. The CDR3 is CASSPGYDEQYF. CDR3 bases: TGTGCCAGCAGCCCAGGGTACGACGAGCAGTACTTC.

The chain has TRBV6-1 and TRBJ2-7, with D maybe TRBD2 (5 bases). Germline V lookup: CDR1 MNHNS, CDR2 SASEGT. The CDR3 has 14 amino acids. The V end was cut by 6 bases, the J end by 0 bases, with 12 bases between. The CDR3 protein is CASSALGSSYEQYF. CDR3 bases: TGTGCCAGCAGCGCTCTAGGGAGCTCCTACGAGCAGTACTTC.

This clonotype turned up a few times. This chain uses TRBV5-1 with TRBJ1-1; D possibly corresponds to TRBD1 (5 bases). The V end lost 0 bases, the J end lost 3 bases, and 12 bases lay between the germline ends. The CDR3 runs 15 residues. CDR1 and CDR2 (germline): SGHRS, YFSETQ. DNA of the CDR3: TGCGCCAGCAGCTTGGGTGCGGGACGGGACACTGAAGCTTTCTTT. Translated: CASSLGAGRDTEAFF.

This clonotype turned up a few times. The chain couples TRBV15 to TRBJ2-5; 9 bases are shared with TRBD2. J gave up 5 bases and V 5 bases, and 6 bases lay outside the gene matches. Germline V gives CDR1 LNHNV, CDR2 YYDKDF (reference sequence). The CDR3 covers 14 residues. In nucleotides, the CDR3 is TGTGCCACCAGCGGAATAGCGGGAGCGGAGACCCAGTACTTC. It is translated as CATSGIAGAETQYF. Using reference TRBV15 and TRBJ2-5 for the parts outside the CDR3, the full variable domain is DAMVIQNPRYQVTQFGKPVTLSCSQTLNHNVMYWYQQKSSQAPKLLFHYYDKDFNNEADTPDNFQSRRPNTSFCFLDIRSPGLGDTAMYLCATSGIAGAETQYFGPGTRLLVL.

In this sample, this clonotype turned up a few times. V gene TRBV25-1 combines with J gene TRBJ2-7; 12 bases are shared with TRBD1. Germline V CDR1 and CDR2: MGHDK, SYGVNS. This CDR3 contains 18 residues. Trimming removed 4 bases from V and 0 bases from J; junction bases left unmatched: 10. This CDR3 reads CASSGGTGGWRSSYEQYF. For the CDR3, the DNA is TGTGCCAGCAGTGGTGGGACAGGGGGCTGGAGGAGCTCCTACGAGCAGTACTTC.

The chain links TRBV29-1 to TRBJ1-1; D remains ambiguous. Germline values: CDR1 SQVTM, CDR2 ANQGSEA. This CDR3 is 12 amino acids long. With 5 bases removed from V and 2 bases from J, the gap between germline ends came to 9 bases. The CDR3 spells CSVSAGNTEAFF. For the CDR3, the DNA is TGCAGCGTTTCCGCCGGCAACACTGAAGCTTTCTTT.

This clonotype was detected a few times. V gene TRBV27 combines with J gene TRBJ2-7, with D possibly TRBD1 on 6 matching bases. V lost 2 bases to trimming and J lost 4 bases, with 12 bases between them. The CDR3 is 14 amino acids. From germline, CDR1 is MNHEY and CDR2 SMNVEV (reference sequence). CDR3 coding DNA: TGTGCCAGCAGTTTAGGGGGCGCGTTTTACGAGCAGTACTTC. Translating gives CASSLGGAFYEQYF.

The CDR3, as DNA: TGCGCCAGCAGTCAAAGTCGACTGCCCGTACTAAATCAGCCCCAGCATTTT. Translating gives CASSQSRLPVLNQPQHF. The chain has TRBV23-1 and TRBJ1-5; no clear D. TRBV23-1 is an ORF, and what it does is uncertain. Trimming stripped 2 bases from V and 4 bases from J, with 18 bases between. The CDR3 runs 17 residues.

The CDR3 region is CAISTGPQGEQYF. The CDR3 coding sequence is TGTGCCATCAGCACGGGACCTCAGGGGGAGCAGTACTTC. The chain has TRBV10-3 and TRBJ2-7, with D tentatively TRBD1 (6 bases). Germline-derived CDR1 and CDR2 are ENHRY and SYGVKD. The germline V and J ends were trimmed by 6 bases and 7 bases, with 16 bases remaining between them. The CDR3 extends over 13 amino acids.

This clonotype appeared a single time. This chain joins TRBV28 and TRBJ2-7; 8 positions match TRBD1. V gave up 6 bases and J gave up 2 bases; unmatched junction bases: 6. CDR1 is MDHEN and CDR2 is SYDVKM in the germline V gene. This CDR3 comprises 14 residues. CDR3 nucleotide sequence: TGTGCCAGCAGAGGCAGGGGGCCTCCCTACGAGCAGTACTTC. Translated: CASRGRGPPYEQYF.

This clonotype was observed a handful of times. J is TRBJ2-5 and V is TRBV12-3 or TRBV12-4; 12 bases agree with TRBD2. Trimming removed 3 bases from V and 3 bases from J; junction bases left unmatched: 2. CDR3 length: 15 amino acids. DNA for the CDR3: TGTGCCAGCAGTTTCGGACTAGCGGGGAAAGAGACCCAGTACTTC. It is translated as CASSFGLAGKETQYF.

This clonotype was seen a few times. CDR3 amino acids: CAWSIRGQGAETQYF. The DNA of the CDR3 is TGTGCCTGGAGTATCCGGGGACAGGGGGCCGAGACCCAGTACTTC. The rearrangement links TRBV30 to TRBJ2-7; TRBD1 matches 12 bases. The J call is doubtful: the DNA matches TRBJ2-5 better. Germline lookup yields CDR1 GTSNPN and CDR2 SVGIG (reference sequence). The CDR3 covers 15 residues.

The gene calls are TRBV24-1 and TRBJ2-1; 10 bases line up with TRBD1. Germline V gene data show CDR1 as KGHDR and CDR2 as SFDVKD. The CDR3 runs 17 residues. The J segment lost 9 bases and the V segment lost 4 bases, leaving 14 bases of the junction unmatched. In DNA form, the CDR3 reads TGTGCCACCAGTGACCCCCTCCGGGACAGGGGCTACGGTGAGCAGTTCTTC. It codes for CATSDPLRDRGYGEQFF.

The table lists this clonotype with a few counts. The chain's CDR3 is CASSLAIGLAAYEQYF. The DNA for the CDR3 is TGTGCCAGCAGCTTAGCCATTGGACTAGCGGCCTACGAGCAGTACTTC. The rearrangement uses TRBV11-2 and TRBJ2-7; 10 bases align to TRBD2. The CDR3 loop spans 16 amino acids. Germline loops: CDR1 SGHAT, CDR2 FQNNGV. With 1 base clipped from V and 2 bases from J, the junction kept 5 bases outside the gene matches.

CDR3 amino acids: CATSRTGQGADTQYF. CDR3 DNA sequence: TGTGCCACCAGCAGGACTGGACAGGGCGCAGATACGCAGTATTTT. The J gene is TRBJ2-3, the V gene TRBV15; 8 bases fit TRBD1. This CDR3 region has 15 residues. Germline V gene sequence: CDR1 LNHNV, CDR2 YYDKDF (reference sequence). V was pared by 3 bases and J by 4 bases, with 6 bases of the junction left unmatched. The variable domain in full, with the rest retrieved from reference TRBV15 and TRBJ2-3, is DAMVIQNPRYQVTQFGKPVTLSCSQTLNHNVMYWYQQKSSQAPKLLFHYYDKDFNNEADTPDNFQSRRPNTSFCFLDIRSPGLGDTAMYLCATSRTGQGADTQYFGPGTRLTVL.

The CDR3 bases are TGTGCCAGCAGCAAACAAACTAGGACAGGGTCTCCCCCCATGAACTACGAGCAGTACTTC. Translated, it gives CASSKQTRTGSPPMNYEQYF. The chain employs TRBV21-1 and TRBJ2-7; the D call of TRBD1 is as the table states it, not checked on the DNA. TRBV21-1 is listed as a pseudogene. The CDR3 is made up of 20 amino acids.

The genes are TRBV6-4 and TRBJ2-3; D possibly corresponds to TRBD2 (6 bases). The germline CDR1 and CDR2 sequences are MRHNA and SNTAGT. The CDR3 spans 13 residues. V lost 6 bases and J lost 6, with 13 bases in between. The CDR3 protein is CASSGDSGDTQYF. The CDR3 nucleotides read TGTGCCAGCAGCGGAGATAGCGGTGATACGCAGTATTTT.

This chain connects TRBV11-1 to TRBJ2-1; 10 positions match TRBD2. The CDR3 is 16 residues long. CDR1 and CDR2 from the germline V gene are SGHAT and FQDESV (reference sequence). Trimming took 0 bases from V and 7 from J; bases not matched to a gene: 6. The CDR3 DNA sequence: TGTGCCAGCAGCTTAGCGAGCGGGAGGGCCGCAAATGAGCAGTTCTTC. Translated, it gives CASSLASGRAANEQFF.